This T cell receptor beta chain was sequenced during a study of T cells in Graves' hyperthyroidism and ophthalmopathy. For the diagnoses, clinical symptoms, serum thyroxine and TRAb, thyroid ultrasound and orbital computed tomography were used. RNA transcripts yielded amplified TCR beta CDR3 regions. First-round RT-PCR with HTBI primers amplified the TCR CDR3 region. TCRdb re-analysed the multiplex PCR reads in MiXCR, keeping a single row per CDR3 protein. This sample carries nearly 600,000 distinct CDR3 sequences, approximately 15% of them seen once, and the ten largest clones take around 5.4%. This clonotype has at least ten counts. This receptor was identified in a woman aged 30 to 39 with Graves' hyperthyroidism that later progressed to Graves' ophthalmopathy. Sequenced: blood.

Written as DNA, the CDR3 is TGTGCCAGCAGATTAGACAGGGGGGGCTACACCTTC. Its protein product is CASRLDRGGYTF. The chain combines TRBV27 with TRBJ1-2; 9 bases align to TRBD1. In germline, CDR1 is MNHEY, CDR2 SMNVEV (reference sequence). Trimming removed 6 bases from V and 8 bases from J; junction bases left unmatched: 4. The CDR3 spans 12 residues.